These 9 T cell receptor beta chains originate from one sample sequenced in a study of CD8 T cells in Susac syndrome. Reverse transcription used about 0.5 to 1 ug RNA and random hexamers. TCRdb re-derived calls from the immunoSEQ multiplex PCR reads in MiXCR, one entry per CDR3 protein. The sample has fewer than 300,000 distinct CDR3 sequences, roughly 84% seen once. The sequenced sample consisted of CD8+ T cells from PBMCs. All receptors come from a human donor with multiple sclerosis.

This rearrangement joins TRBV10-3 to TRBJ2-1; 7 bases are a match to TRBD2. The CDR3 has 12 amino acids. Germline values: CDR1 ENHRY, CDR2 SYGVKD. Trimming removed 6 bases from V and 9 bases from J; junction bases left unmatched: 5. CDR3 sequence: CAIRGLGLEQFF. Written as DNA, the CDR3 is TGTGCCATCAGAGGACTAGGTCTTGAGCAGTTCTTC.

The genes are TRBV15 and TRBJ1-2, with 8 nucleotides matching TRBD1. The junction had 5 bases not matched to a gene; V was cut back by 3 bases and J by 2 bases. The germline V gene encodes CDR1 LNHNV and CDR2 YYDKDF (reference sequence). This CDR3 contains 15 residues. The CDR3 coding sequence is TGTGCCACCAGCAGGGACAGGGATCAGAACTATGGCTACACCTTC. This gives the protein CATSRDRDQNYGYTF.

V is TRBV12-5 and J is TRBJ2-7; D unclear. CDR1 is LGHNT, CDR2 FRNRAP, per germline. The CDR3 is made up of 10 amino acids. V was pared by 7 bases and J by 5 bases, with 6 bases between. The CDR3 DNA reads as TGTGCTAGTGAAATGAACGAGCAGTACTTC. Translating it yields CASEMNEQYF.

The CDR3: CATSRAVSRETQYF. The CDR3 DNA reads as TGTGCCACCAGCAGAGCCGTCTCCCGGGAGACCCAGTACTTC. The chain joins TRBV15 to TRBJ2-5; D unclear. The length of the CDR3 is 14 residues. V lost 1 base to trimming and J lost 5 bases, with 11 bases between them. Germline V gene data show CDR1 as LNHNV and CDR2 as YYDKDF (reference sequence).

The V gene is TRBV7-3, the J gene TRBJ2-1, with D hard to call. Germline V lookup: CDR1 SGHTA, CDR2 FQGTGA. V lost 5 bases, J lost 2 bases, and 25 bases lay in between. The CDR3 length is 19 residues. DNA of the CDR3: TGTGCCAGCAGCCCCTCTTTGCGGTCGGAAAAGGGCGCCTACAATGAGCAGTTCTTC. This translates into CASSPSLRSEKGAYNEQFF.

This clonotype was seen only a few times. The chain carries TRBV15 and TRBJ2-7; D uncertain. This CDR3 is built from 13 residues. Trimming pared 6 bases from V and 1 base from J, leaving 10 bases between. CDR1 is LNHNV and CDR2 is YYDKDF in the germline V gene (reference sequence). The DNA of the CDR3 is TGTGCCACCAGACCAGACTGGTCCTACGAGCAGTACTTC. Translation gives CATRPDWSYEQYF.

The chain couples TRBV5-5 to TRBJ1-1; a weak D match, TRBD1 (5 bases). The CDR3 contains 15 residues. Germline CDR1 is SGHKS and CDR2 is YYEKEE (reference sequence). V lost 1 base and J 4 bases, leaving 14 bases between the germline ends. The CDR3 protein is CASSLYGGGGTEAFF. In DNA, the CDR3 is TGTGCCAGCAGCTTGTATGGGGGAGGAGGCACTGAAGCTTTCTTT.

In this sample, this clonotype turned up once. The chain recombines TRBV29-1 with TRBJ2-2; D gene uncertain. Trimming removed 5 bases from V and 4 bases from J, with 11 bases in between. Germline assignment: CDR1 SQVTM and CDR2 ANQGSEA. The CDR3 sequence is 13 residues long. DNA for the CDR3: TGCAGCGTTTACGAAGGAAGCACCGGGGAGCTGTTTTTT. It encodes CSVYEGSTGELFF.

The CDR3 region is CASSSTSGSNYNEQFF. DNA for the CDR3: TGTGCCAGCAGCAGTACTAGCGGGAGTAATTACAATGAGCAGTTCTTC. The chain is built from TRBV21-1 and TRBJ2-1; the table names TRBD2, a call not compared with the DNA. TRBV21-1 is deemed a pseudogene. CDR3 length: 16 residues.